The entry below gives a single T cell receptor (beta chain) sequence along with its context. Some clones are missing from TCRdb's copy, which holds only in-frame ones; the method was immunoSEQ multiplex PCR. The sample records roughly 61,000 clones, 70% to 90% being singletons. The sample originates from a study of blood T cell repertoires in COVID-19. Germline V gives CDR1 MDHEN, CDR2 SYDVKM. V gave up 2 bases and J gave up 6 bases, with 14 bases separating them. The CDR3 runs to 15 residues. The gene calls are TRBV28 and TRBJ2-1; a weak D match, TRBD1 (6 bases). The sample taken for sequencing was peripheral blood. The TCR was taken from a middle-aged man with active COVID-19. This CDR3 reads CASSLNRATGNEQFF. The DNA for the CDR3 is TGTGCCAGCAGTTTAAACAGGGCGACCGGCAATGAGCAGTTCTTC.